The subject of this entry is one T cell receptor beta chain. The entry originates in a study of cytomegalovirus exposure and HLA in healthy donors. The donors formed part of the 120-subject validation cohort, distinct from the approximately 670-subject first cohort. There are 13 residues in the CDR3. Germline V gene lookup returns CDR1 MRHNA and CDR2 SNTAGT. The V end was cut by 2 bases, the J end by 7 bases, with 9 bases between. Profiled with immunoSEQ multiplex PCR; TCRdb holds only in-frame clones, not every one. The repertoire holds about 240,000 clones, with around 85% as singletons. This TCR derives from a woman younger than 45 in good health and CMV-seropositive. Sequences were obtained from PBMCs. The chain carries TRBV6-4 and TRBJ2-1; D remains unclear. DNA of the CDR3: TGTGCCAGCAGTGACGTGGAGAATAATGAGCAGTTCTTC. Protein: CASSDVENNEQFF.